Presented here are 2 T cell receptor beta chains from one specimen sequenced in a study of shared clonotypes between healthy human individuals. Terminally differentiated effector memory CD45RA+ cells were excluded from the naive CD8 cells, which were CD45RO-negative and positively selected for CCR7. The data were produced by immunoSEQ multiplex PCR, yet TCRdb's version contains in-frame clones alone and is incomplete. This sample has 1.5 million to 2.5 million clones; about 95% occur once, and the top ten carry 0.95% to 1.5%. Source material: naive CD8+ T cells sorted from blood. The receptors here all came from a man aged 18 to 30 in good health.

This chain uses TRBV28 with TRBJ2-7; D not certain. The CDR3 is made up of 14 amino acids. From germline, CDR1 is MDHEN and CDR2 SYDVKM. Trimming took off 0 bases at V and 0 bases at J, with 6 bases between the two ends. CDR3 coding DNA: TGTGCCAGCAGTTTATGGGCAGTCTCCTACGAGCAGTACTTC. This gives the protein CASSLWAVSYEQYF.

The rearrangement links TRBV30 to TRBJ1-3; D unresolved. The CDR3 totals 14 residues. Germline V gene sequence: CDR1 GTSNPN, CDR2 SVGIG (reference sequence). V shed 7 bases and J shed 0 bases, with 13 bases lying between them. CDR3 residues: CAFHSQHSGNTIYF. In DNA form, the CDR3 reads TGTGCCTTTCATTCCCAACACTCTGGAAACACCATATATTTT.